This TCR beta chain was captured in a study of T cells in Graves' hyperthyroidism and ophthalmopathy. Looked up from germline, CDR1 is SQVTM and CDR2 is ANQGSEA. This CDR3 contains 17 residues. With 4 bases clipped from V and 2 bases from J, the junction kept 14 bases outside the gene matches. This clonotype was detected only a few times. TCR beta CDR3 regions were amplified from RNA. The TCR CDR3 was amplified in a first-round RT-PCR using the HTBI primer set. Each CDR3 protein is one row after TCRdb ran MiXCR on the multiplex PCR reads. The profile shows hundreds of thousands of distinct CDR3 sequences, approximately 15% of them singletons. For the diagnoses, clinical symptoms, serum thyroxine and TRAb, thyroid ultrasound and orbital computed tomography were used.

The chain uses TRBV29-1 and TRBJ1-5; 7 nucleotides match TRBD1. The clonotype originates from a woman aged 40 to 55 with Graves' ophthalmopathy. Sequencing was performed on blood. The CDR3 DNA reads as TGCAGCGTTGTGGGGGGGACAGCACCTCGCGGCAATCAGCCCCAGCATTTT. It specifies CSVVGGTAPRGNQPQHF.